The 7 T cell receptor beta chains presented below share a single source sample, sequenced in a study of control samples from healthy donors and cancer patients. Some clones are missing from TCRdb's copy, which holds only in-frame ones; the method was immunoSEQ multiplex PCR. Altogether roughly 86,000 clones are present, around nine tenths being singletons, with the ten largest covering 3% to 4.5%. Sequenced input: blood. These receptors came from a woman under 30 in good health.

The chain uses TRBV2 and TRBJ2-1; tentative D call: TRBD2 (7 bases). Germline CDR1 is SNHLY and CDR2 is FYNNEI. The germline V and J ends were trimmed by 4 bases and 4 bases, with 14 bases remaining between them. CDR3 length: 15 residues. For the CDR3, the DNA is TGTGCCAGCAGTGTAGGGGGGGCCTCATACAATGAGCAGTTCTTC. It is translated as CASSVGGASYNEQFF.

The chain recombines TRBV27 with TRBJ2-1; D is possibly TRBD2 (5 bases). V was shortened by 9 bases and J by 4 bases, with 19 bases between the two germline ends. The germline CDR1 and CDR2 sequences are MNHEY and SMNVEV (reference sequence). The length of the CDR3 is 15 residues. The CDR3 nucleotides are TGTGCCAGTCGGAAGGGTGGCGGGCCATACAATGAGCAGTTCTTC. Translated: CASRKGGGPYNEQFF.

The V call is TRBV6-2 or TRBV6-3, the J call TRBJ2-5; TRBD1 agrees at 7 bases. Trimming cost V 6 bases and J 1 base; bases outside gene matches: 8. The CDR3 length is 15 residues. Germline values: CDR1 MNHEY, CDR2 SVGEGT. The CDR3 loop is CASSWVQGVQETQYF. The CDR3 nucleotides are TGTGCCAGCAGCTGGGTCCAGGGGGTCCAAGAGACCCAGTACTTC.

J is TRBJ2-5 and V is TRBV4-2, with D possibly called TRBD1 or TRBD2 (7 bases each). The CDR3 runs 14 residues. V lost 7 bases to trimming and J lost 5 bases, with 17 bases between them. Germline CDR1 reads LGHNA; CDR2 reads YNFKEQ. CDR3 DNA sequence: TGTGCCAGCACCCAGGGGGGGGGCGAGGAGACCCAGTACTTC. Its translation is CASTQGGGEETQYF.

This chain connects TRBV18 to TRBJ1-1; D gene unclear. This CDR3 spans 17 amino acids. Germline V gives CDR1 KGHSH, CDR2 LQKENI. Trimming removed 1 base from V and 4 bases from J, with 19 bases in between. CDR3 amino acids: CASSPLGLGTTPTEAFF. CDR3 DNA: TGTGCCAGCTCACCACTTGGTTTGGGCACAACCCCCACTGAAGCTTTCTTT.

In DNA, the CDR3 is TGTGCCAGCAGGGGGCCCTGGGGCTATGGCTACACCTTC. This encodes CASRGPWGYGYTF. This chain joins TRBV2 and TRBJ1-2; a weak D match, TRBD1 (5 bases). The CDR3 runs to 13 residues. Trimming cost V 6 bases and J 4 bases, with 12 bases left between them. Germline CDR1 reads SNHLY; CDR2 reads FYNNEI.

V is TRBV19 and J is TRBJ2-7, with 10 nucleotides matching TRBD1. The germline V gene has CDR1 LNHDA and CDR2 SQIVND (reference sequence). With 3 bases clipped from V and 1 base from J, the junction kept 3 bases outside the gene matches. This CDR3 spans 15 amino acids. In DNA, the CDR3 is TGTGCCAGTAGTATTCTGGGACAGGGGTCCTACGAGCAGTACTTC. This encodes CASSILGQGSYEQYF. Full variable domain (missing parts from reference TRBV19 and TRBJ2-7): DGGITQSPKYLFRKEGQNVTLSCEQNLNHDAMYWYRQDPGQGLRLIYYSQIVNDFQKGDIAEGYSVSREKKESFPLTVTSAQKNPTAFYLCASSILGQGSYEQYFGPGTRLTVT.